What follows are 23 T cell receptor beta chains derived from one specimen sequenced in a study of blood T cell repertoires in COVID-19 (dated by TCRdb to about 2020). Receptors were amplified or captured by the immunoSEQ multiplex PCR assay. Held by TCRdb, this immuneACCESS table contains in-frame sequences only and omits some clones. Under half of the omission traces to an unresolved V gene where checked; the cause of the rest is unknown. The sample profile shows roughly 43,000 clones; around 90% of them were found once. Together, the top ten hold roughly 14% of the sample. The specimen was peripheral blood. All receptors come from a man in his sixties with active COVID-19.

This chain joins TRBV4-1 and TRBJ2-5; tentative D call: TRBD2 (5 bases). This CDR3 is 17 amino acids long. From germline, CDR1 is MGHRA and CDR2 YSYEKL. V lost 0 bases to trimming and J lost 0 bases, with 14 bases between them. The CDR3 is CASSQDGSGADQETQYF. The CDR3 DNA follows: TGCGCCAGCAGCCAAGATGGAAGCGGAGCCGACCAAGAGACCCAGTACTTC.

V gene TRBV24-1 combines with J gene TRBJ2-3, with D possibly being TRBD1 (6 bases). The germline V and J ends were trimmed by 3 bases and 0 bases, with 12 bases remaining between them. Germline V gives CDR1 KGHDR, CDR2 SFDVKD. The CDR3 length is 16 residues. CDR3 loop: CATSDPRGQSTDTQYF. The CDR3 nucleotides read TGTGCCACCAGTGATCCCCGAGGACAGAGCACAGATACGCAGTATTTT.

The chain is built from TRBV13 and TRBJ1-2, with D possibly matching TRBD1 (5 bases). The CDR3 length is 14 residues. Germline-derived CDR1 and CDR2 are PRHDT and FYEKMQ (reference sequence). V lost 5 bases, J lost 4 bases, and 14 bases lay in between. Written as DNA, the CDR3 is TGTGCCAGCAGCAATCCGACAGAGACCTATGGCTACACCTTC. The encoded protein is CASSNPTETYGYTF.

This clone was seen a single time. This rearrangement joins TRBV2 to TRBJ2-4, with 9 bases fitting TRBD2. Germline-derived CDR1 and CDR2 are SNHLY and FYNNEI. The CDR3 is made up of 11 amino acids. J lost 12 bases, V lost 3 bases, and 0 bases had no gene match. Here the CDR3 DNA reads TGTGCCAGCAGTGAGGGACTAGCTCAGTACTTC. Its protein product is CASSEGLAQYF.

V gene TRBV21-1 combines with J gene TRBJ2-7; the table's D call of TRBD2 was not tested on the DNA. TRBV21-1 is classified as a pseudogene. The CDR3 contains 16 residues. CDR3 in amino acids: CASILKCLAEAYEQYF. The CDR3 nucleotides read TGTGCCAGCATCCTAAAGTGTCTAGCGGAGGCCTACGAGCAGTACTTC.

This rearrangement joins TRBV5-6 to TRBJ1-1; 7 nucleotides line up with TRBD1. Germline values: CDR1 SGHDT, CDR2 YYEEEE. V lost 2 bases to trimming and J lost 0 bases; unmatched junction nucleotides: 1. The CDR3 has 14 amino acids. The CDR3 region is CASSFDRVNTEAFF. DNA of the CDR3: TGTGCCAGCAGCTTCGACAGGGTGAACACTGAAGCTTTCTTT. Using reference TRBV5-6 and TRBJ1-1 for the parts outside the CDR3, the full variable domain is DAGVTQSPTHLIKTRGQQVTLRCSPKSGHDTVSWYQQALGQGPQFIFQYYEEEERQRGNFPDRFSGHQFPNYSSELNVNALLLGDSALYLCASSFDRVNTEAFFGQGTRLTVV.

The CDR3 coding sequence is TGTGCCAGCAGCTCGGGTCCCGGGACAGGGAGTGAGCAGTTCTTC. This codes for CASSSGPGTGSEQFF. The rearrangement uses TRBV7-3 and TRBJ2-1, with TRBD1 matching 9 bases. The junction had 10 bases not matched to a gene; V was cut back by 4 bases and J by 9 bases. The V gene's germline CDR1 is SGHTA and CDR2 FQGTGA. The CDR3 contains 15 residues.

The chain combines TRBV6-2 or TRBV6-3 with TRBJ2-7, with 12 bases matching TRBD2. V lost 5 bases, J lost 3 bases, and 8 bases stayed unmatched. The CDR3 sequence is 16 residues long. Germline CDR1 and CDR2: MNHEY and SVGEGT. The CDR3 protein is CASSRWTSGKVYEQYF. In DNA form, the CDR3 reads TGTGCCAGCAGTCGTTGGACTAGCGGGAAGGTCTACGAGCAGTACTTC.

As DNA, the CDR3 is TGTGCCAGCACCTCCCGTGGGAGGTTCGTCTCCTACAATGAGCAGTTCTTC. Protein sequence: CASTSRGRFVSYNEQFF. The genes are TRBV28 and TRBJ2-1; possible D gene TRBD2, 6 bases. The V and J ends lost 7 bases and 0 bases respectively, with 19 bases between them. The CDR3 has 17 residues. CDR1 is MDHEN and CDR2 is SYDVKM in the germline V gene.

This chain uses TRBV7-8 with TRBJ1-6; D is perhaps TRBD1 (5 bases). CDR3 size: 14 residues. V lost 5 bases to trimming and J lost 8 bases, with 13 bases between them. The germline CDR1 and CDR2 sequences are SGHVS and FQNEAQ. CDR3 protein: CASSPTPRDSPLHF. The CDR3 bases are TGTGCCAGCAGCCCGACCCCCAGGGATTCACCCCTCCACTTT.

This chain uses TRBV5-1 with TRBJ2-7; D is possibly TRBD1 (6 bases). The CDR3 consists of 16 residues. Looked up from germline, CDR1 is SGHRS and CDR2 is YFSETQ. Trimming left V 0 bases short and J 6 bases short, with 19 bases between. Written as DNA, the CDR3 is TGCGCCAGCAGCTTGGGGGCAGGGGCAGGAGTAGGCGAGCAGTACTTC. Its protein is CASSLGAGAGVGEQYF.

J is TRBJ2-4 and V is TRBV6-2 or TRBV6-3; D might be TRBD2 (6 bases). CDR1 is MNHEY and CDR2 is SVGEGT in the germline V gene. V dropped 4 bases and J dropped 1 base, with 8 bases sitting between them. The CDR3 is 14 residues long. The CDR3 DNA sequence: TGTGCCAGCAGTTTTGGGGGGGCCAAAAACATTCAGTACTTC. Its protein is CASSFGGAKNIQYF.

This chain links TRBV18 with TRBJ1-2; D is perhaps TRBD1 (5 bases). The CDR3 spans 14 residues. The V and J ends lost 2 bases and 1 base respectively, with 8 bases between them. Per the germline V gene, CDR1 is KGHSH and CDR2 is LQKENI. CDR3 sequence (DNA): TGTGCCAGCTCACCATCAGGGATTAACTATGGCTACACCTTC. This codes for CASSPSGINYGYTF.

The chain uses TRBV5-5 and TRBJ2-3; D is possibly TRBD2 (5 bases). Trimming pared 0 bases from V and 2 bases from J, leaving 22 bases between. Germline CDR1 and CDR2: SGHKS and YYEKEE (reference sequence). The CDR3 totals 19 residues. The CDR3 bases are TGTGCCAGCAGCTTGGGTCTTAATATTGGGCTAGCAAACACAGATACGCAGTATTTT. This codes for CASSLGLNIGLANTDTQYF.

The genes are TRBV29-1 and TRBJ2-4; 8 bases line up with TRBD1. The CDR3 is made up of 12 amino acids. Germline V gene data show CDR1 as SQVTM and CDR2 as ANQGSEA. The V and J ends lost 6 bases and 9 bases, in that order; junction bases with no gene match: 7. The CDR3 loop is CSVAPGGAIQYF. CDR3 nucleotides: TGCAGCGTAGCCCCAGGGGGCGCCATTCAGTACTTC.

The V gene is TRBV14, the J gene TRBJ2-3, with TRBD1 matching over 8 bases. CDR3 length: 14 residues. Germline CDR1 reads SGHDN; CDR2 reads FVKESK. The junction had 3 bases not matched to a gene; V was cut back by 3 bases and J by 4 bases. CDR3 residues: CASSQGQVADTQYF. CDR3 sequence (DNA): TGTGCCAGCAGCCAGGGACAGGTTGCAGATACGCAGTATTTT.

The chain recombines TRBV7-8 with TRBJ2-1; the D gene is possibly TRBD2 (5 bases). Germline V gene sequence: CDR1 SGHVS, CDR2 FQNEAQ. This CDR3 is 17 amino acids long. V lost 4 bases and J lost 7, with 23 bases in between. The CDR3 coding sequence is TGTGCCAGCAGCTCTCAAAAAGGACTTCCCGTATTTAATGAGCAGTTCTTC. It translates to CASSSQKGLPVFNEQFF.

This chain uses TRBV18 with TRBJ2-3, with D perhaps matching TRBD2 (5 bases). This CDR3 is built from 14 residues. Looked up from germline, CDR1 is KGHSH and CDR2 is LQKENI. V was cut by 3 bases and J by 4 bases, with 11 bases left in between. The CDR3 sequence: CASSPGAGSDTQYF. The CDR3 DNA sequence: TGTGCCAGCTCACCTGGTGCGGGTTCAGATACGCAGTATTTT.

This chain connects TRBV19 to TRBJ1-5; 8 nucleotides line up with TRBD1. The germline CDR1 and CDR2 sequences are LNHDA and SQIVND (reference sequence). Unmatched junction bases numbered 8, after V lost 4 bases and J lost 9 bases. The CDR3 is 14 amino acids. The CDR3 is CASSSGTGLGPQHF. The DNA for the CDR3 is TGTGCCAGTAGTAGCGGGACAGGCCTGGGGCCCCAGCATTTT.

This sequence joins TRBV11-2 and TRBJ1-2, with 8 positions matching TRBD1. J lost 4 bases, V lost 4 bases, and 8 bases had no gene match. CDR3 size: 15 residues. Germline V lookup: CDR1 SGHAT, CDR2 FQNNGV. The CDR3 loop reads CASSSRNRGSYGYTF. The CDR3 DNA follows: TGTGCCAGCAGCTCCCGAAACAGGGGGTCCTATGGCTACACCTTC.

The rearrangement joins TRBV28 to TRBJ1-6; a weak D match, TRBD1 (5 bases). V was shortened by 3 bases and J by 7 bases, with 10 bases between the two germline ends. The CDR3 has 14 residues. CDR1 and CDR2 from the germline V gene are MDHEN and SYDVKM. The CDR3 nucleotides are TGTGCCAGCAGTTTGGGCCAGGGAAATTCACCCCTCCACTTT. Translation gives CASSLGQGNSPLHF.

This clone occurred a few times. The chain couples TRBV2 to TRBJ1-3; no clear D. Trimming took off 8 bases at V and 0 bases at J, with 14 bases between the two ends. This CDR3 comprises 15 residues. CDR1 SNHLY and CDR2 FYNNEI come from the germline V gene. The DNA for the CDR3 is TGTGCCAGCGGTATCGGTCTAAGCTCTGGAAACACCATATATTTT. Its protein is CASGIGLSSGNTIYF.

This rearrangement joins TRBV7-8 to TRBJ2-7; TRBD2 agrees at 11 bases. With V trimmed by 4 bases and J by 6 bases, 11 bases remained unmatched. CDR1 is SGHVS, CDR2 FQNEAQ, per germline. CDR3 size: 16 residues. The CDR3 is CASSWRGVLAGAEQYF. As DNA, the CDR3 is TGTGCCAGCAGCTGGAGAGGTGTACTAGCGGGGGCCGAGCAGTACTTC.